The clone carrying this TCR beta chain appeared many times. Its target is unknown. The CDR3 consists of 15 residues. Trimming at V came to 5 bases and at J to 1 base, leaving 4 bases not matched to a gene. CDR1 and CDR2 (germline): SEHNR, FQNEAQ (reference sequence). This sample is part of a study of T-cell memory formation after mild COVID-19. About the study: In these data, TCR clusters were largely donor specific. Findings and limits, study-wide: Later expanders leaned CD4+, whereas day 15 to 85 contracting clones were balanced CD4/CD8.

Constant-segment-primed 5'RACE gave TCR alpha and TCR beta cDNA libraries with sample barcodes and UMIs. Using its own MiXCR run on the 5' RACE reads, TCRdb lists one record per CDR3 protein. The data contain fewer than 50,000 distinct CDR3 sequences, around 6.6% of them seen just once; the ten biggest clones take up 0.6% to 1%. The chain combines TRBV7-9 with TRBJ2-3, with 9 bases aligning to TRBD2. The sequencing input was PBMCs or a T cell subset sorted from them (not recorded which). The receptor was derived from an adult who had mild COVID-19 (a few samples of this study predate the infection). Cell type and time point are not known. In nucleotides, the CDR3 is TGTGCCAGCAGCCCGCGCGGGAGGGGCACAGATACGCAGTATTTT. Translating gives CASSPRGRGTDTQYF.